The clone carrying this TCR beta chain was seen a handful of times. This entry is derived from a study of T cells after posttransplantation cyclophosphamide. Germline V CDR1 and CDR2: MNHEY, SVGAGI. This CDR3 contains 12 residues. The V end was cut by 6 bases, the J end by 6 bases, with 11 bases between. The data were produced by immunoSEQ multiplex PCR, yet TCRdb's version contains in-frame clones alone and is incomplete. The sample shows about 14,000 clones, none of them appearing just once. Busulfan-fludarabine conditioning, marrow transplant, and cyclophosphamide on days +3 and +4 were administered.

The chain combines TRBV6-5 with TRBJ1-2; D is possibly TRBD1 (5 bases). The sample was PBMCs, taken 950 to 1,200 days after allogeneic stem cell transplant with posttransplant cyclophosphamide. This TCR was sampled from a female patient in her forties who received an allogeneic stem cell transplant from a related donor, was CMV-positive, and had no GVHD. The graft donor may account for some of the T cells. Here the CDR3 reads CASRLGGDGYTF. The CDR3 DNA reads as TGTGCCAGCAGGCTGGGAGGGGATGGCTACACCTTC.